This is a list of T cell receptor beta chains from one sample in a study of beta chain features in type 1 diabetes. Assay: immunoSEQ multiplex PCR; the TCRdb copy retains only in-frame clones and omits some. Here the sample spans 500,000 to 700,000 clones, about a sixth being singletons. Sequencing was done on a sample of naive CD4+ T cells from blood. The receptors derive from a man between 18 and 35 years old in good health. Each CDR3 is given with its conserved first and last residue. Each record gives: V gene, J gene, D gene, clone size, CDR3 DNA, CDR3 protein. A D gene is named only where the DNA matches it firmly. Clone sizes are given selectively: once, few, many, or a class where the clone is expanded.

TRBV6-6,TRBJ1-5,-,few,TGTGCCAGCAGTTATGGCAGCAATCAGCCCCAGCATTTT,CASSYGSNQPQHF
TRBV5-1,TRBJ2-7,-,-,TGCGCCAGCAGCTTGTCAATATCCTACGAGCAGTACTTC,CASSLSISYEQYF
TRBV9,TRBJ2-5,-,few,TGTGCCAGCAGCGTAGCCGGGACCCAAGAGACCCAGTACTTC,CASSVAGTQETQYF
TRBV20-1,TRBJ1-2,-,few,TGCAGTGCTAGTAAGGCCTATGGCTACACCTTC,CSASKAYGYTF
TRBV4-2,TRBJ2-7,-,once,TGTGCCAGCAGCCAACGGGACGGCGACTACGAGCAGTACTTC,CASSQRDGDYEQYF
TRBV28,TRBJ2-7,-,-,TGTGCCAGCAGACCGGGTTCAGGGAGCTCCTACGAGCAGTACTTC,CASRPGSGSSYEQYF
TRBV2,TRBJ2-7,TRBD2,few,TGTGCCAGCAGTGTAGGGAGCGGGAGGCCCAACGAGCAGTACTTC,CASSVGSGRPNEQYF
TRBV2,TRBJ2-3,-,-,TGTGCCAGCAGTGAACTAGCCTCATCTCCTAATACGCAGTATTTT,CASSELASSPNTQYF
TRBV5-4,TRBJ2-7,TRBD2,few,TGTGCCAGCAGCTCGGCTAGCGGGATCATTGAGCAGTACTTC,CASSSASGIIEQYF
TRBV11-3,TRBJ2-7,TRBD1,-,TGTGCCAGCAGCTTAGACCGGGACAGCACCTACGAGCAGTACTTC,CASSLDRDSTYEQYF
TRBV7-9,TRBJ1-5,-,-,TGTGCCAGCAGCTTAGTCGGGTTTAGAGGGCTTACAGGTCAGCCCCAGCATTTT,CASSLVGFRGLTGQPQHF
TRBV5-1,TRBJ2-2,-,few,TGCGCCAGCAGCTTGACCGCGAACACCGGGGAGCTGTTTTTT,CASSLTANTGELFF
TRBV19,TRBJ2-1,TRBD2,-,TGTGCCAGTAGTCTTCACCATGCGGGGGGCCTCAACAATGAGCAGTTCTTC,CASSLHHAGGLNNEQFF
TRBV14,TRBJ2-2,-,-,TGTGCCAGCAGTCGGCAGGTGAACACCGGGGAGCTGTTTTTT,CASSRQVNTGELFF
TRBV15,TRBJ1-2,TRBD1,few,TGTGCCACCAGCAGTCCGGGACAGGGGAACTATGGCTACACCTTC,CATSSPGQGNYGYTF
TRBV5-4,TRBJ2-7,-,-,TGTGCCAGCAGTCCCGGCGGAACAGGGCCGTGGGAGCAGTACTTC,CASSPGGTGPWEQYF
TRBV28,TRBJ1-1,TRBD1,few,TGTGCCAGCAGTTCGGGACAGGGGGTCCTTTCTGACACTGAAGCTTTCTTT,CASSSGQGVLSDTEAFF
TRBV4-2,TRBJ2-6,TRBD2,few,TGTGCCAGCAGCCTCAATAGCCTAGCGGGAGGGTCTGGGGCCAACGTCCTGACTTTC,CASSLNSLAGGSGANVLTF
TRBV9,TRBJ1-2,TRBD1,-,TGTGCCAGCAGCGTAGGGGGACAGGGCGGCTATGGCTACACCTTC,CASSVGGQGGYGYTF
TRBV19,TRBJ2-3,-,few,TGTGCCAGTAGACCAGGACTGACGCCTAGCACAGATACGCAGTATTTT,CASRPGLTPSTDTQYF
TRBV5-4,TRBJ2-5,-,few,TGTGCCAGCAGCTTGAGCGGAGCGAACCAAGAGACCCAGTACTTC,CASSLSGANQETQYF
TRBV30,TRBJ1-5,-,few,TGTGCCTGGAGGCAGGGACGGGGTAATCAGCCCCAGCATTTT,CAWRQGRGNQPQHF
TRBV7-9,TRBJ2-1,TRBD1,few,TGTGCCAGCAGCTACGACAGGGGACCCTACAATGAGCAGTTCTTC,CASSYDRGPYNEQFF
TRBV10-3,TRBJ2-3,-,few,TGTGCCATCAGTGAGTCCCGATGGTCCAGCACAGATACGCAGTATTTT,CAISESRWSSTDTQYF
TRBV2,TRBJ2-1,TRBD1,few,TGTGCCAGCAGTGAATCGGTTCTCCCGGGACAGGGGCGGAATGAGCAGTTCTTC,CASSESVLPGQGRNEQFF
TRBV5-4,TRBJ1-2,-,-,TGTGCCAGCAGCTTGGACGGCGAGAACTATGGCTACACCTTC,CASSLDGENYGYTF
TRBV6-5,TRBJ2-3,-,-,TGTGCCAGCAGCCGGGGCCGGCGCACAGATACGCAGTATTTT,CASSRGRRTDTQYF
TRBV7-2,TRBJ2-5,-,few,TGTGCCAGCAGCGCCTCAGGGAGTCAGACCCAGTACTTC,CASSASGSQTQYF
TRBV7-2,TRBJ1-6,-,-,TGTGCCAGCAGCTTAGAGAGAAAGTCACCCCTCCACTTT,CASSLERKSPLHF
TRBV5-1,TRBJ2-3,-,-,TGCGCCAGCAGCCCCCCACAACAGGCCACCGCAGCCACAGATACGCAGTATTTT,CASSPPQQATAATDTQYF
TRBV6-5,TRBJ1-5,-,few,TGTGCCAGCAAAGGTTCGGGGGGACGGAATCAGCCCCAGCATTTT,CASKGSGGRNQPQHF
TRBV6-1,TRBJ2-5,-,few,TGTGCCAGCAGTGTAAACAGGGCGCAAGAGACCCAGTACTTC,CASSVNRAQETQYF
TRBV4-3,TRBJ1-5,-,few,TGCGCCAGCAGCCAACAGAATCAGCCCCAGCATTTT,CASSQQNQPQHF
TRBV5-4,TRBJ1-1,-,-,TGTGCCAGCAGCTTGGACAGCACTGAAGCTTTCTTT,CASSLDSTEAFF
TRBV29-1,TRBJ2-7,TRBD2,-,TGCAGCGTTGAATACGGGGGAGGGCCCGACGAGCAGTACTTC,CSVEYGGGPDEQYF
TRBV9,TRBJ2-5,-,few,TGTGCCAGCAGCGTAGGTAGAGCCCAAGAGACCCAGTACTTC,CASSVGRAQETQYF